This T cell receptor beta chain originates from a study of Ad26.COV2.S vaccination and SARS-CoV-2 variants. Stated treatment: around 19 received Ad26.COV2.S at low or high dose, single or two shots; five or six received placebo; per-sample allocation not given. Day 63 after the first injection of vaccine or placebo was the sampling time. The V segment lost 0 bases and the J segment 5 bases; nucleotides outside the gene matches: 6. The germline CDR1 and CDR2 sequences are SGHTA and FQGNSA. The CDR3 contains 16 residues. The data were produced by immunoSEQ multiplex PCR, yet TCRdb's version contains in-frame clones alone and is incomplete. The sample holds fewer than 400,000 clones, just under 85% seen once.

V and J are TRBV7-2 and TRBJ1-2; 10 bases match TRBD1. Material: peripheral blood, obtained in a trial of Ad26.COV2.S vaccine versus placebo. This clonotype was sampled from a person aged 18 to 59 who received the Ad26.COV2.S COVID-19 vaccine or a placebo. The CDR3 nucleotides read TGTGCCAGCAGCTTAGCGGGTACGGGACAGGGGTATGGCTACACCTTC. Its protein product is CASSLAGTGQGYGYTF.